Below are 20 T cell receptor beta chains sequenced from a single sample in a study of tissue T cells after allogeneic stem cell transplantation (dated by TCRdb to between 2021 and 2023). Library preparation was by the immunoSEQ multiplex PCR assay. Sourced from immuneACCESS, this table was stored by TCRdb with only in-frame sequences that have V and J called. A share of the clones is absent; for the studies checked, an unresolved V gene accounts for under half, and the remainder has no known explanation. The sample table shows some 3,700 clones, and around 45% are seen once. The ten most abundant clones make up approximately 28% of the sample. The time point label for this specimen denotes: mouse harvest day 14 after allogeneic transplant. Each mouse graft consisted of 10^7 T-cell-depleted bone marrow cells plus 10^6 splenic CD5+ T cells and was given by tail vein injection. The sample was gut tissue. The source of these receptors is a female BALB/c mouse given C57BL/6 T cells with graft-versus-host disease after an allogeneic hematopoietic cell transplant.

This clone was found a few times. Mouse germline and gene names are used. Read sequence stops 1 residue before the CDR3 end, and the germline J gene provides the missing end. V and J are TRBV26 and TRBJ2-2; D not certain. Germline lookup yields CDR1 KGHPV and CDR2 FQNQEV (reference sequence). Trimming took off 5 bases at V and 0 bases at J, with 1 base between the two ends. The CDR3 is made up of 12 amino acids. CDR3 DNA (partial): TGTGCCAGCAGTGCAAACACCGGGCAGCTCTAC. This gives the protein CASSANTGQLY. The complete CDR3 sequence is CASSANTGQLYF.

About this clone itself: Gene names refer to mouse genes. The read ends 1 residue before the CDR3 terminus; that terminus is restored from the germline J gene. This chain uses TRBV15 with TRBJ1-1; D is unclear. Germline V gene lookup returns CDR1 SGHND and CDR2 FRSKSL. The CDR3 runs 14 residues. Trimming cost V 6 bases and J 0 bases, with 11 bases left between them. The chain's CDR3 is CASSPGQANTEVFF. The covered CDR3 bases are TGTGCCAGCAGCCCTGGGCAAGCAAACACAGAAGTCTTC.

A note on this clone: Gene labels here are mouse ones. The covered CDR3 bases are TGTGCCAGCAGCCGGGGGGGCGCTGGAGACACCCAGTAC. This gives the protein CASSRGGAGDTQY. The full CDR3 sequence reads CASSRGGAGDTQYF. The chain employs TRBV2 and TRBJ2-5; 8 bases are a match to TRBD2. The CDR3 end falls 1 residue outside the read, so it is completed with the germline J gene. J lost 5 bases, V lost 4 bases, and 5 bases had no gene match. Germline values: CDR1 LGHNA, CDR2 YSYQKL. This CDR3 is built from 14 residues.

For this clone: Mouse names are used for the genes. The read finishes 1 residue shy of the CDR3 end, and the germline J gene is used to complete it. V gene TRBV12-1 combines with J gene TRBJ2-3; D not certain. Germline V gene data show CDR1 as SGHSN and CDR2 as HYEKVE. With 1 base removed from V and 0 bases from J, the gap between germline ends came to 7 bases. The CDR3 is made up of 14 amino acids. The chain's CDR3 is CASSLQSSAETLYF. The covered CDR3 bases are TGTGCCAGCTCTCTTCAGTCTAGTGCAGAAACGCTGTAT.

This clone was counted a single time. Genes and germline are mouse. The sequence runs out 1 residue before the end of the CDR3; the remainder is reconstructed from the germline J gene. V is TRBV3 and J is TRBJ2-4, with D unclear. Germline CDR1 is SNHLY and CDR2 is FYNGKV (reference sequence). Trimming removed 0 bases at V and 0 bases at J, with 4 bases between. The CDR3 sequence is 14 residues long. This chain's CDR3 is CASSLAQSQNTLYF. The CDR3 DNA, read in part, is TGTGCCAGCAGCTTAGCACAGAGTCAAAACACCTTGTAC.

Points on this clone: Any gene name here is a mouse gene name. Sequencing ends 1 residue short of the CDR3 end; the germline J gene provides the rest. The V call is TRBV24, the J call TRBJ2-5, with 7 nucleotides matching TRBD2. The CDR3 is made up of 12 amino acids. The V and J ends lost 5 bases and 9 bases, in that order; junction bases with no gene match: 5. Germline CDR1 and CDR2: KGHTA and FRNEEI. CDR3 amino acids: CASSMGLLTQYF. The sequenced CDR3 bases are TGTGCCAGCAGTATGGGACTGCTTACCCAGTAC.

Of note for this clone: Each gene name is a mouse one. The read stops 1 residue short of the end of the CDR3; the missing end is completed from the germline J gene. This chain joins TRBV12-1 and TRBJ2-1, with D possibly being TRBD1 (6 bases). The CDR3 consists of 15 residues. Trimming stripped 0 bases from V and 3 bases from J, with 11 bases between. Germline assignment: CDR1 SGHSN and CDR2 HYEKVE. The covered CDR3 bases are TGTGCCAGCTCTCTCGAGGGACACTCCTATGCTGAGCAGTTC. It translates to CASSLEGHSYAEQF. The CDR3 in full is CASSLEGHSYAEQFF.

Only a few counts were recorded for this clone. Gene names denote mouse genes. The read halts 1 residue ahead of the CDR3 end, with the missing end drawn from the germline J gene. The chain employs TRBV26 and TRBJ1-5; D may be TRBD1 (6 bases). Germline V lookup: CDR1 KGHPV, CDR2 FQNQEV (reference sequence). V lost 7 bases and J lost 0, with 13 bases in between. The CDR3 has 15 residues. The CDR3 here is CASNPGQTNNQAPLF. Incomplete CDR3 DNA: TGTGCCAGCAATCCGGGACAAACTAACAACCAGGCTCCGCTT.

This clone qualifies as medium-sized (0.01 to 0.1%). The genes are named according to mouse. The read terminates 1 residue before the CDR3 end, so the remaining end is supplied by the germline J gene. The rearrangement uses TRBV26 and TRBJ1-3, with a tentative D call TRBD1 (5 bases). Between the trimmed V and J ends, which lost 3 bases and 0 bases, there was a span of 6 bases. Germline-derived CDR1 and CDR2 are KGHPV and FQNQEV (reference sequence). The CDR3 is 14 residues long. CDR3 DNA, as far as it was read: TGTGCCAGCAGTCTAGGACATTCTGGAAATACGCTCTAT. It translates to CASSLGHSGNTLY. The full CDR3 sequence reads CASSLGHSGNTLYF.

On this clone: Genes here carry mouse names. The read ends 1 residue early relative to the CDR3; the germline J gene fills the gap. V usage is TRBV3 and J usage is TRBJ1-4, with TRBD1 matching over 8 bases. Germline V gives CDR1 SNHLY, CDR2 FYNGKV (reference sequence). There are 14 residues in the CDR3. Trimming took 5 bases from V and 2 from J; bases not matched to a gene: 1. The CDR3 DNA, read in part, is TGTGCCAGCAGCCGGACAGGGTCCAACGAAAGATTATTT. Protein product: CASSRTGSNERLF. The full CDR3 reads CASSRTGSNERLFF. Based on the CDR3 plus reference TRBV3 and TRBJ1-4, the full variable domain is GPKVLQIPSHQIIDMGQMVTLNCDPVSNHLYFYWYKQILGQQMEFLVNFYNGKVMEKSKLFKDQFSVERPDGSYFTLKIQPTALEDSAVYFCASSRTGSNERLFFGHGTKLSVL.

A word on this clone: These gene names are mouse names. The read finishes 1 residue shy of the CDR3 end, and the germline J gene is used to complete it. The rearrangement joins TRBV23 to TRBJ2-3; the DNA was not used to check the table's D call, TRBD2. Germline values: CDR1 KGHTA, CDR2 FQNQQP. The CDR3 spans 17 residues. Partial CDR3 DNA: TGCTCCAGCAGTCAAGAGGGGACTGGGGGGTTTGCAGAAACGCTGTAT. Its protein is CSSSQEGTGGFAETLY. The whole CDR3 sequence reads CSSSQEGTGGFAETLYF.

This clone was observed once. One end of the junction is discordant with germline, which a read error may explain. Germline and genes here are mouse. The read stops 1 residue short of the end of the CDR3; the missing end is completed from the germline J gene. The chain has TRBV13-2 and TRBJ1-4, with 10 bases matching TRBD1. The CDR3 has 16 residues. Germline V gene data show CDR1 as NNHNN and CDR2 as SYGAGS (reference sequence). The CDR3 reads CASGTGTGDSNEGLFF. Partial CDR3 DNA: TGTGCCAGCGGGACCGGGACAGGGGATTCCAACGAAGGATTATTT.

This clone is deemed medium-sized. The gene names given are mouse names. Read data end 1 residue before the CDR3 end; the end is taken from the germline J gene. The gene calls are TRBV26 and TRBJ2-7; TRBD2 agrees at 12 bases. The CDR3 is 14 amino acids. Germline loops: CDR1 KGHPV, CDR2 FQNQEV (reference sequence). V lost 4 bases, J lost 6 bases, and 4 bases stayed unmatched. The DNA read from the CDR3 is TGTGCCAGCAGTCAAGACTGGGGGGGCGTTGAACAGTAC. Translating it yields CASSQDWGGVEQY. The entire CDR3 protein reads CASSQDWGGVEQYF. Variable domain in full (rest from reference TRBV26 and TRBJ2-7): NSKVIQTPRYLVKGQGQKAKMRCIPEKGHPVVFWYQQNKNNEFKFLINFQNQEVLQQIDMTEKRFSAECPSNSPCSLEIQSSEAGDSALYLCASSQDWGGVEQYFGPGTRLTVL.

On this clone: The germline and genes are mouse ones. Read coverage stops 1 residue before the CDR3 terminus; the germline J gene supplies the remainder. The chain couples TRBV3 to TRBJ2-5; tentatively, D is TRBD2 (6 bases). The CDR3 loop spans 14 amino acids. The V gene lost 4 bases and the J gene lost 1 base, with 9 bases spanning the gap. Per germline, CDR1 SNHLY and CDR2 FYNGKV (reference sequence). The DNA read from the CDR3 is TGTGCCAGCAGCTCACTGGGAGACCAAGACACCCAGTAC. Its translation: CASSSLGDQDTQY. The complete CDR3 sequence is CASSSLGDQDTQYF.

This clone showed up just once. The gene names here belong to mouse. The sequenced fragment ends 1 residue before the CDR3 boundary, so the rest is inferred from the germline J gene. The chain carries TRBV19 and TRBJ2-3; no definite D call. CDR1 FNHDT and CDR2 SITEND come from the germline V gene (reference sequence). The CDR3 is made up of 14 amino acids. V shed 1 base and J shed 0 bases, with 6 bases lying between them. The DNA read from the CDR3 is TGTGCCAGCAGTATACTGGCTAGTGCAGAAACGCTGTAT. Translated: CASSILASAETLY. The complete CDR3 reads CASSILASAETLYF.

Notes on this clone: Gene names and germline refer to mouse. The read stops 1 residue short of the end of the CDR3; the missing end is completed from the germline J gene. J is TRBJ2-5 and V is TRBV23; the D call of TRBD2 is as the table states it, not checked on the DNA. The CDR3 loop spans 15 amino acids. Per the germline V gene, CDR1 is KGHTA and CDR2 is FQNQQP. Partial CDR3 DNA: TGCTCCAGCAGTCAATCTGGGGGGGCTGAAGACACCCAGTAC. It is translated as CSSSQSGGAEDTQY. The full-length CDR3 reads as CSSSQSGGAEDTQYF. Full variable domain (outside the CDR3, taken from reference TRBV23 and TRBJ2-5): DAAVTQKPRYLIKMKGQEAEMKCIPEKGHTAVFWYQQKQSKELKFLIYFQNQQPLDQIDMVKERFSAVCPSSSLCSLGIRTCEAEDSALYLCSSSQSGGAEDTQYFGPGTRLLVL.

To note about this clone: Mouse germline and gene names are used. The sequence runs out 1 residue before the end of the CDR3; the remainder is reconstructed from the germline J gene. This chain links TRBV17 with TRBJ2-2, with 14 bases identical to TRBD2. V lost 5 bases, J lost 4 bases, and 6 bases stayed unmatched. Looked up from germline, CDR1 is MNHDT and CDR2 is YYDKIL. This CDR3 has 17 amino acids. The CDR3 bases that were read are TGTGCTAGCAGTTCCGGGACTGGGGGGGCGCTCACCGGGCAGCTCTAC. Translated: CASSSGTGGALTGQLY. The whole CDR3 is CASSSGTGGALTGQLYF.

Of note for this clone: Gene names and germline refer to mouse. The read is 1 residue too short to cover the CDR3 end, so that end is filled in from the germline J gene. The rearrangement uses TRBV26 and TRBJ1-4; 8 bases align to TRBD1. V gave up 2 bases and J gave up 7 bases; unmatched junction bases: 3. Germline CDR1 KGHPV, CDR2 FQNQEV (reference sequence). The CDR3 is 14 amino acids. The sequenced CDR3 bases are TGTGCCAGCAGTCTGCGGGACAGGTCCGAAAGATTATTT. Its protein is CASSLRDRSERLF. The whole CDR3 protein is CASSLRDRSERLFF.

As to this clone: Genes and germline are mouse. The CDR3 goes on 1 residue after the read ends, and that part is filled in from the germline J gene. The chain has TRBV26 and TRBJ2-7, with unresolved D. The V gene's germline CDR1 is KGHPV and CDR2 FQNQEV (reference sequence). Trimming removed 4 bases from V and 4 bases from J, with 5 bases in between. This CDR3 region has 11 residues. CDR3 residues: CASSQIYEQYF. The CDR3 DNA, read in part, is TGTGCCAGCAGTCAGATATATGAACAGTAC.

Comment on this clone: The gene names given are mouse names. The CDR3 goes on 1 residue after the read ends, and that part is filled in from the germline J gene. The V call is TRBV26, the J call TRBJ2-3; 7 bases map to TRBD2. The CDR3 sequence is 15 residues long. V gave up 6 bases and J gave up 0 bases; unmatched junction bases: 6. Germline V gives CDR1 KGHPV, CDR2 FQNQEV (reference sequence). CDR3 residues: CASRRLGPSAETLYF. The CDR3 DNA, read in part, is TGTGCCAGCAGGAGACTGGGCCCCAGTGCAGAAACGCTGTAT.